This T cell receptor beta chain emerged from a study of blood T cell repertoires in COVID-19. Germline V CDR1 and CDR2: SGHTA, FQGNSA. After removal of 1 base from V and 9 bases from J, the junction contained 4 bases not matched to a gene. This CDR3 region has 15 residues. Method: immunoSEQ multiplex PCR; TCRdb's copy keeps in-frame clones and lacks some. This table holds 250,000 or so clones, around 87% found once. This chain links TRBV7-2 with TRBJ1-6; TRBD1 matches 9 bases. This clonotype was sampled from an older woman with COVID-19, enrolled during active disease. Sequencing was carried out using peripheral blood. The CDR3 nucleotides read TGTGCCAGCAGCTTAGTACAGGGGGCTGGTTCACCCCTCCACTTT. It specifies CASSLVQGAGSPLHF.